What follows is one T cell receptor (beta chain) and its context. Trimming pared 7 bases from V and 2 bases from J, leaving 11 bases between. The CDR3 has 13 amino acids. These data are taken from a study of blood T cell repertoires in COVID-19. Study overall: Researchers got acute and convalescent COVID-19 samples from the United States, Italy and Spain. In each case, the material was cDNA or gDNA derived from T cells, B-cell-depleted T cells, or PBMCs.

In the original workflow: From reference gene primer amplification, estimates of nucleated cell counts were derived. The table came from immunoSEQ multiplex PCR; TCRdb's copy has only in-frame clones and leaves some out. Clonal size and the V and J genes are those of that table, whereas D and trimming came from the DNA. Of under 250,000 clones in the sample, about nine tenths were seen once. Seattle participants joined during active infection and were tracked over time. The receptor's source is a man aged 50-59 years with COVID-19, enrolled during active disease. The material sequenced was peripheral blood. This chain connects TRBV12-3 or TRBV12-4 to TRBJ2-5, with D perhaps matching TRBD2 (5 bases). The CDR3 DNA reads TGTGCCAGCACCCCGCGAGGGCAAGAGACCCAGTACTTC. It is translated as CASTPRGQETQYF.